The source of this T cell receptor (beta chain) is a study of blood T cell repertoires in COVID-19 (dated by TCRdb to the early 2020s). As for the study more broadly: The collaborator samples originated in the United States, Italy and Spain and spanned the acute and convalescent phases of COVID-19. The material from the prospective study consisted of cDNA or gDNA derived from T cells, B-cell-depleted T cells, or PBMCs. Deeply sampled blood TCRbeta repertoires from subjects exposed to, actively infected with, or recovered from COVID-19 were included in the dataset. The repertoires were made available in a free public database intended to serve as a resource for research on the immune response to SARS-CoV-2. Samples were obtained from the ongoing ImmuneRACE study (first 160 participants) and from 1,254 subjects provided by 6 global collaborators. Sample metadata almost always included a de-identified subject ID, COVID-19 status, age in years and sex. Where HLA class I and class II types were available, the types were taken from metadata supplied by the sample provider, not from assay-based typing.

Collaborating institutions collected whole blood in K2EDTA tubes following their own protocols. For TCRbeta analysis, collaborators shipped samples in one of three forms: frozen whole blood, isolated PBMCs, or DNA extracted from either of those sample types. Here is what the overall study found, with its caveats: Clinical and demographic metadata were provided uncurated, with the amount varying by source and participant.

According to the germline V gene (reference sequence), CDR1 reads SEHNR and CDR2 reads FQNEAQ. The CDR3 measures 15 amino acids from cysteine to phenylalanine. Of all the DNA, just the CDR3 is kept, 45 bases in frame from base 1. Germline trimming amounts to 5 bases on V and 1 base on J, with 5 as the count of junction bases outside the gene matches. Regarding this clone: Its antigen has not been determined. Base-call qualities are not available, and no considerably larger clone is one nucleotide away.

TCRbeta CDR3 regions were amplified from genomic DNA using the immunoSEQ Assay, a bias-controlled multiplex PCR. Per the original workflow: The number of nucleated cells in each sample was estimated by amplification of reference gene primers within the assay. Sequence reads were collapsed and filtered to measure the absolute abundance of every unique TCRbeta CDR3 rearrangement. For each sample, productive Simpson clonality was calculated by taking the square root of Simpson's diversity index across productive rearrangements. Imported from immuneACCESS, the table was reduced by TCRdb to in-frame sequences with V and J called. These copies leave out some clones; in studies compared against another copy, an unresolved V gene accounts for under half, and the cause of the remainder is not known. V, J and clone size reflect that table, while D and trimming were determined from the DNA. Within this sample are about 160,000 clones, with around 92% of them counted one time only. Approximately 3% of the sample belongs to the ten largest clones.

Input material: peripheral blood. This sequence was found in a man aged 55-75 years with acute or convalescent COVID-19. In this chain, TRBV7-9 is recombined with TRBJ2-3; 8 bases in between match TRBD1. The CDR3 reads CASSQDRGGTDTQYF. Read as DNA, the sequence is TGTGCCAGCAGCCAAGACAGGGGAGGCACAGATACGCAGTATTTT.